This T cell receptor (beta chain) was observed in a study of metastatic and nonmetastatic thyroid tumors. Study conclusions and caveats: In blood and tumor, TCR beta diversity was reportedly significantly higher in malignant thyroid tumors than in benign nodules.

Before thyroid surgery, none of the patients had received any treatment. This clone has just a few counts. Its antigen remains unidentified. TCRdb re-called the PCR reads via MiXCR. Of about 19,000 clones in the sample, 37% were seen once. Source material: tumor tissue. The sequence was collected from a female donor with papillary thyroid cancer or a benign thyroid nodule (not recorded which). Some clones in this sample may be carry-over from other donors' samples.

The CDR3 here is CATSAPGRGRANEQFF. The CDR3 DNA follows: TGTGCCACCAGTGCCCCCGGACGCGGGAGGGCCAATGAGCAGTTCTTC. The chain links TRBV24-1 to TRBJ2-1; 9 bases map to TRBD2. The trim removed 5 bases at V and 6 bases at J, leaving 10 bases unmatched. Germline CDR1 reads KGHDR; CDR2 reads SFDVKD. The CDR3 contains 16 residues.